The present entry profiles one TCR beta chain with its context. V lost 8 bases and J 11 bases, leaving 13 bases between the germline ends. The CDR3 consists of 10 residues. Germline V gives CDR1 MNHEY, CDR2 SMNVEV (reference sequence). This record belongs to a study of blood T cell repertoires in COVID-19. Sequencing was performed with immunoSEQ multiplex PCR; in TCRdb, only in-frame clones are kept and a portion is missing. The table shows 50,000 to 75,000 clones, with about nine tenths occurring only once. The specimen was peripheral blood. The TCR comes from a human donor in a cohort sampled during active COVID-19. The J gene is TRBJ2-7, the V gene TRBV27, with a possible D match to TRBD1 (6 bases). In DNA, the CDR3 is TGTGCCAGCTTTCCGGGGACAAAGTACTTC. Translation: CASFPGTKYF.